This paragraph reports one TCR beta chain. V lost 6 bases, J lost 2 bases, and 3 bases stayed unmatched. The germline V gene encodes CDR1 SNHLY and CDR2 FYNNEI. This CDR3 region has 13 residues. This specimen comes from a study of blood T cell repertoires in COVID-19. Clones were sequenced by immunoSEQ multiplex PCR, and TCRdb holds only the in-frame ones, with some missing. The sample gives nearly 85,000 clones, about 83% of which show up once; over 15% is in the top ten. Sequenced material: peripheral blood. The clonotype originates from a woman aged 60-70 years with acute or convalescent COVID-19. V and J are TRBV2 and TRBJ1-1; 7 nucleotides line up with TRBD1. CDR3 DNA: TGTGCCAGCAGCGGGGACAGCAACACTGAAGCTTTCTTT. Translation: CASSGDSNTEAFF.